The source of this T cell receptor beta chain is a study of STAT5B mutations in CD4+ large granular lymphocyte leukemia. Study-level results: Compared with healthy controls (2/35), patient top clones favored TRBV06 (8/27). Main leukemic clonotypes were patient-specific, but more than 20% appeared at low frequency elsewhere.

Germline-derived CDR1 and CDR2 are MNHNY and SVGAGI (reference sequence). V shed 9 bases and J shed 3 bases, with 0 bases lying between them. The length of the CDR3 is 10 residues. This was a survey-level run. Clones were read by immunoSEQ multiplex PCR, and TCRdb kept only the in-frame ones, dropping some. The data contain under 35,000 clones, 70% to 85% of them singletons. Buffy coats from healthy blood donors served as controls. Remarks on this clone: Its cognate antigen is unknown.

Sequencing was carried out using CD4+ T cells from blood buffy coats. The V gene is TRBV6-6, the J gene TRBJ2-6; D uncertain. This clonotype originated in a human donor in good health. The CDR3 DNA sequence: TGTGCCAGTGGGGCCAACGTCCTGACTTTC. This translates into CASGANVLTF.